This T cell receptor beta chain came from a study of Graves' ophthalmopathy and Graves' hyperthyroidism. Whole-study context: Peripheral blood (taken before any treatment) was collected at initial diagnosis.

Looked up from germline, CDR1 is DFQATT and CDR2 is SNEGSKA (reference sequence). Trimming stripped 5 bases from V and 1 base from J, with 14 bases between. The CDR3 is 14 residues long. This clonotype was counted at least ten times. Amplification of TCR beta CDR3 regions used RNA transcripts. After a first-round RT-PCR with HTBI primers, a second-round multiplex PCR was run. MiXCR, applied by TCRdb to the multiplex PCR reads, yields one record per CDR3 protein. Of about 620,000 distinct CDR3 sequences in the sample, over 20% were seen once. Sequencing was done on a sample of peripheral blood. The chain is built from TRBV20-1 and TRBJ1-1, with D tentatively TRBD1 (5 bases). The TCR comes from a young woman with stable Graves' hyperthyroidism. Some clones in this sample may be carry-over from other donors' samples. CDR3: CSAADGTANTEAFF. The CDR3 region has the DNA TGCAGTGCTGCAGATGGGACGGCGAACACTGAAGCTTTCTTT.